This T cell receptor beta chain emerged from a study of blood T cell repertoires in COVID-19. CDR1 and CDR2 (germline): WNHNN, SYGVQD (reference sequence). This CDR3 has 13 amino acids. Trimming cost V 6 bases and J 1 base; bases outside gene matches: 1. Sequencing was performed with immunoSEQ multiplex PCR; in TCRdb, only in-frame clones are kept and a portion is missing. Of approximately 140,000 clones listed, roughly 84% are singletons. The sequenced sample consisted of peripheral blood. The chain couples TRBV10-1 to TRBJ1-1; 8 nucleotides agree with TRBD1. This sequence originates from an elderly woman with acute or convalescent COVID-19. Written as DNA, the CDR3 is TGCGCCAGCAGACAGGGGGGGAACACTGAAGCTTTCTTT. Protein sequence: CASRQGGNTEAFF.